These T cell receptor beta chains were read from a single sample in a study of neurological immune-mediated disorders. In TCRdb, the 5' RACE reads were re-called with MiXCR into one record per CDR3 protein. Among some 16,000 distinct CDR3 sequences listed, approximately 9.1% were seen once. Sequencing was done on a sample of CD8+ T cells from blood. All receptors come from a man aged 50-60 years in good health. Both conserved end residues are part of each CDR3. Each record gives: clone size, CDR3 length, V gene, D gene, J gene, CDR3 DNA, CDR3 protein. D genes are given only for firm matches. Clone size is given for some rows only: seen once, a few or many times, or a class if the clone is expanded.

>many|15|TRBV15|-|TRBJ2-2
TGTGCCACCAGCAGAGATCTGTCCAACACCGGGGAGCTGTTTTTT
CATSRDLSNTGELFF
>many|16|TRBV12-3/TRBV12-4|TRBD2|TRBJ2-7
TGTGCCAGCAGTGCCGGACTAGCGGGAGGAACCTACGAGCAGTACTTC
CASSAGLAGGTYEQYF
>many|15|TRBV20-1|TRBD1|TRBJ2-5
TGCAGTGCCGCTCCGGGACAGCTGTACCAAGAGACCCAGTACTTC
CSAAPGQLYQETQYF
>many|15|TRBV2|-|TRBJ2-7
TGTGCCAGCACTCAAACGGGTTTAAGCTCCTACGAGCAGTACTTC
CASTQTGLSSYEQYF
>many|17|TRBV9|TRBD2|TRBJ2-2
TGTGCCAGCAGCCCCCGGGAGGTCGGGAGGGACACCGGGGAGCTGTTTTTT
CASSPREVGRDTGELFF
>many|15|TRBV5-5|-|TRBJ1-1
TGTGCCAGCAGCCCAGGACGCGAGACAAGGACTGAAGCTTTCTTT
CASSPGRETRTEAFF
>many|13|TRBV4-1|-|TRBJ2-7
TGCGCCAGCAGCCAAGGCGAGAACTACGAGCAGTACTTC
CASSQGENYEQYF
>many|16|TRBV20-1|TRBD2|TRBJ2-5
TGCAGTGCAGAGAGGACTAGCGGGCCCTACCTGGAGACCCAGTACTTC
CSAERTSGPYLETQYF
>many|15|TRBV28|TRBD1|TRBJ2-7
TGTGCCAGCAGTGATACCGGGACAGGGGGCAGTGAGCAGTACTTC
CASSDTGTGGSEQYF
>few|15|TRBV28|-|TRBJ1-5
TGTGCCAGCACCCCTGTGGCAGATAGCAATCAGCCCCAGCATTTT
CASTPVADSNQPQHF
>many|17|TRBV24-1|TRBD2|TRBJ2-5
TGTGCCACCAGTGAACTGACTAGCGGAGCCACCCAAGAGACCCAGTACTTC
CATSELTSGATQETQYF
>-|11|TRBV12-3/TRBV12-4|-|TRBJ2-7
TGTGCCAGCAGTTCATCAGGGATAAGGTACTTC
CASSSSGIRYF
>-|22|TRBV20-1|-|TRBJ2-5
TGCAGTGCTAAGTGTAGCGACTTTGGGCACAGCTCCTCCCCGGCGAGGAAAGAGACCCAGTACTTC
CSAKCSDFGHSSSPARKETQYF
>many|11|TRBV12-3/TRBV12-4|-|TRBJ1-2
TGTGCCAGCAGTTCTTACTATGGCTACACCTTC
CASSSYYGYTF
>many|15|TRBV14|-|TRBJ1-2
TGTGCCAGCAGCCAAGAAAGGGGGGCCTTTGATGGCTACACCTTC
CASSQERGAFDGYTF
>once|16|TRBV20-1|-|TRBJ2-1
TGCAGTGCTAGAGAATCGACAACAGGAACCTACAATGAGCAGTTCTTC
CSARESTTGTYNEQFF
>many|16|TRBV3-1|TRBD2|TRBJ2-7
TGTGCCAGCAGCCAAGTAGGAGGCGGGAGACCCTACGAGCAGTACTTC
CASSQVGGGRPYEQYF
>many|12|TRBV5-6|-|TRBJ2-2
TGTGCCAGCAGCCTCCCCCCGGGGGAGCTGTTTTTT
CASSLPPGELFF
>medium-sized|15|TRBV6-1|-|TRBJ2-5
TGTGCCAGCAGTGATGGAGCGGGCAACCAAGAGACCCAGTACTTC
CASSDGAGNQETQYF
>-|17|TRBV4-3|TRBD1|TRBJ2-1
TGCGCCAGCAGCCAAAGCCGGGACAGGGAAGGGCCTAATGAGCAGTTCTTC
CASSQSRDREGPNEQFF
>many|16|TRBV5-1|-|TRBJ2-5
TGCGCCAGCAGCTCTATCCCGGGGACACCGGGGGAGACCCAGTACTTC
CASSSIPGTPGETQYF
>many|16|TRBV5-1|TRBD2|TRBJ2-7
TGCGCCAGCAGCCCGGGACTAGCGGACCCAACCTACGAGCAGTACTTC
CASSPGLADPTYEQYF
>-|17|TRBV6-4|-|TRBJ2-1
TGTGCCAGCAGTGGCCGCTTCGGGCCGCATCCCCACAATGAGCAGTTCTTC
CASSGRFGPHPHNEQFF
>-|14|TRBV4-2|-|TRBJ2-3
TGTGCCAACAGCCGGCTGGGAAGCACAGATACGCAGTATTTT
CANSRLGSTDTQYF
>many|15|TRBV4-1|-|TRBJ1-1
TGCGCCAGCAGCCAAGATAGCGGGGGTGGGACTGAAGCTTTCTTT
CASSQDSGGGTEAFF
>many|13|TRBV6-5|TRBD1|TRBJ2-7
TGTGCCAGCAGGGCAACACGGACAGGGGAGCAGTACTTC
CASRATRTGEQYF
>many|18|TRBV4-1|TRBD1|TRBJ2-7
TGCGCCAGCAGCCCGGGACAGGGCAAGGGAGGGAGCTCCTACGAGCAGTACTTC
CASSPGQGKGGSSYEQYF
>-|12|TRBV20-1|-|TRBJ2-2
TGCAGTGCGAGAACGGTCACCGGGGAGCTGTTTTTT
CSARTVTGELFF
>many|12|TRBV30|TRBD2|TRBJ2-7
TGTGCCGGTAGCGGGAGCGGGTACGAGCAGTACTTC
CAGSGSGYEQYF
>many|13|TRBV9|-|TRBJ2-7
TGTGCCAGCAGCGTAGGGAGCTCCTACGAGCAGTACTTC
CASSVGSSYEQYF
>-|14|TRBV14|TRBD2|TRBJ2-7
TGTGCCAGCAGCGAACCTAGCGGGAGTTACGAGCAGTACTTC
CASSEPSGSYEQYF
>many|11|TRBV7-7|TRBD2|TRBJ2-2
TGTGCCACGGGGGGCACCGGGGAGCTGTTTTTT
CATGGTGELFF
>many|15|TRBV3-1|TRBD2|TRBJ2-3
TGTGCCAGCAGCCTGACTAGCGGGAGCACAGATACGCAGTATTTT
CASSLTSGSTDTQYF
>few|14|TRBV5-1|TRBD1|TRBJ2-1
TGCGCCAGCAGCCCAGGGGGTTCGGGCAATGAGCAGTTCTTC
CASSPGGSGNEQFF
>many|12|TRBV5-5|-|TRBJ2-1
TGTGCCAGCAGCTCCCTGGAGGTAGAGCAGTTCTTC
CASSSLEVEQFF
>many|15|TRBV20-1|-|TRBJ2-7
TGCAGTGCTAGAGAACCGGGAGCCGACCCCTACGAGCAGTACTTC
CSAREPGADPYEQYF
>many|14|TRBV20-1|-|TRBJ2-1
TGCAGTGCTAGAGCGGGGCTAGAGTCTGGAGAGCAGTTCTTC
CSARAGLESGEQFF
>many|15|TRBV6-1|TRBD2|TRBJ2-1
TGTGCCAGCAGTGTGGGCGGGGGCTCCTACAATGAGCAGTTCTTC
CASSVGGGSYNEQFF
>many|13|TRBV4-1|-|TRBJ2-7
TGCGCCAGCAGCCACCTTCCCAGGGACGAGCAGTACTTC
CASSHLPRDEQYF
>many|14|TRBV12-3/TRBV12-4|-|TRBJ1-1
TGTGCCAGCAGTTTTGCTGGGGGAAGCACTGAAGCTTTCTTT
CASSFAGGSTEAFF
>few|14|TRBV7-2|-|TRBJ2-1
TGTGCCAGCCGCCGGCGGGATGGATACAATGAGCAGTTCTTC
CASRRRDGYNEQFF
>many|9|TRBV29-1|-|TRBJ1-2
TGCAGCGTTCCGGATGGCTACACCTTC
CSVPDGYTF
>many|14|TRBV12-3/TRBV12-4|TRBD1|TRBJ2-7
TGTGCCAGCAGTTCCGGGACAGTCTCCTACGAGCAGTACTTC
CASSSGTVSYEQYF
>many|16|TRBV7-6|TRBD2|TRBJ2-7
TGTGCCAGCAGCCTAGGGCCCGGGGGGGGGACCTACGAGCAGTACTTC
CASSLGPGGGTYEQYF
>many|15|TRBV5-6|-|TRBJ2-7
TGTGCCAGCAGCCGCACAGGTGAACAGGCCTACGAGCAGTACTTC
CASSRTGEQAYEQYF
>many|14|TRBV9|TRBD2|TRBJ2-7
TGTGCCAGCAGCGAGGGCGGGAGGGCCTACGAGCAGTACTTC
CASSEGGRAYEQYF
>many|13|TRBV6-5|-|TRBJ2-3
TGTGCCAGCAGTTACGCTATCACAGATACGCAGTATTTT
CASSYAITDTQYF
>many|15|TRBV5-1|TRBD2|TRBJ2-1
TGCGCCAGCAGCTTTAGTGGCGGGGGGGCCCCCGAGCAGTTCTTC
CASSFSGGGAPEQFF
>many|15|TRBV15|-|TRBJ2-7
TGTGCCACCAGCAGCGGCTCAGCGGGCACCTACGAGCAGTACTTC
CATSSGSAGTYEQYF
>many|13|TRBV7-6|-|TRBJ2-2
TGTGCCAGCAGCTTAGCCGGAGCCGGGGAGCTGTTTTTT
CASSLAGAGELFF